Following are 15 T cell receptor beta chains from one sample sequenced in a study of T cell responses to AZD1222 COVID-19 vaccine. Produced via immunoSEQ multiplex PCR; TCRdb's table is partial and in-frame only. This sample yields approximately 100,000 clones, of which 91% are seen a single time; 45% belongs to the top ten. This specimen was peripheral blood, taken on day 0 of AZD1222 vaccination. These receptors were collected from an adult in good health.

The CDR3 nucleotides read TGTGCCAGCAGCTTGGGAACAGGGTTAGGTGAAAAACTGTTTTTT. Its protein is CASSLGTGLGEKLFF. V is TRBV5-6 and J is TRBJ1-4; maybe TRBD1 (6 bases). CDR1 is SGHDT, CDR2 YYEEEE, per germline. CDR3 length equals 15 residues. V was shortened by 0 bases and J by 7 bases, with 13 bases between the two germline ends.

The chain joins TRBV18 to TRBJ1-3, with D unclear. Germline values: CDR1 KGHSH, CDR2 LQKENI. The CDR3 covers 16 residues. The V end lost 1 base, the J end lost 3 bases, and 13 bases lay between the germline ends. CDR3 residues: CASSPLRAAGGNTIYF. CDR3 sequence (DNA): TGTGCCAGCTCACCACTGCGGGCGGCTGGTGGAAACACCATATATTTT.

The rearrangement uses TRBV11-2 and TRBJ1-2; D is possibly TRBD1 (6 bases). The CDR3 contains 13 residues. Deletions cut 2 bases from V and 5 bases from J, with 9 bases between. Germline lookup yields CDR1 SGHAT and CDR2 FQNNGV. The CDR3 sequence is CASSLTGQYGYTF. DNA of the CDR3: TGTGCCAGCAGCTTAACAGGACAGTATGGCTACACCTTC.

The V and J genes are TRBV19 and TRBJ1-4; 8 bases are a match to TRBD1. CDR3 length: 16 amino acids. Germline trimming cut 5 bases from V and 3 bases from J; bases unmatched to any gene: 8. CDR1 is LNHDA and CDR2 is SQIVND in the germline V gene (reference sequence). CDR3 in DNA: TGTGCCAGTAGTTCAGGACAGGGCCGCGCTAATGAAAAACTGTTTTTT. This translates into CASSSGQGRANEKLFF.

The chain couples TRBV27 to TRBJ1-2; D remains unclear. V was trimmed by 6 bases and J by 4 bases, leaving 6 bases between them. CDR3 size: 11 residues. Germline lookup yields CDR1 MNHEY and CDR2 SMNVEV (reference sequence). The CDR3 bases are TGTGCCAGCAGCGCGGGCTATGGCTACACCTTC. Its protein product is CASSAGYGYTF.

The rearrangement joins TRBV7-3 to TRBJ2-1, with D perhaps TRBD1 or TRBD2 (5 bases each). This CDR3 comprises 16 residues. CDR1 and CDR2 from the germline V gene are SGHTA and FQGTGA. The V end was cut by 0 bases, the J end by 4 bases, with 13 bases between. The CDR3 spells CASSLTPGTVYNEQFF. In DNA form, the CDR3 reads TGTGCCAGCAGCTTAACTCCGGGGACGGTGTACAATGAGCAGTTCTTC.

The chain carries TRBV7-2 and TRBJ1-6; D might be TRBD1 (6 bases). CDR1 and CDR2 (germline): SGHTA, FQGNSA. Trimming took 10 bases from V and 7 from J, leaving 14 bases between them. The CDR3 consists of 13 residues. The CDR3, as DNA: TGTGCCACGGGACAAAACAGGAATTCACCCCTCCACTTT. It codes for CATGQNRNSPLHF.

This clone appeared a single time. This chain uses TRBV27 with TRBJ2-1; D possibly corresponds to TRBD2 (6 bases). Trimming cost V 6 bases and J 7 bases, with 19 bases left between them. The CDR3 has 15 amino acids. The germline gives CDR1 MNHEY, CDR2 SMNVEV (reference sequence). As DNA, the CDR3 is TGTGCCAGCAGGCTCTCGGGACTCCCAGGAAATGAGCAGTTCTTC. Its translation is CASRLSGLPGNEQFF.

Here the CDR3 DNA reads TGTGCCAGTAGTATAGGACCGACAGGGGGTCCTGAAGCTTTCTTT. Translating it yields CASSIGPTGGPEAFF. This chain uses TRBV19 with TRBJ1-1; TRBD1 matches at 9 bases. The junction had 6 bases not matched to a gene; V was cut back by 1 base and J by 6 bases. The CDR3 consists of 15 residues. Germline lookup yields CDR1 LNHDA and CDR2 SQIVND (reference sequence). Drawing the rest from reference TRBV19 and TRBJ1-1, the complete variable domain is DGGITQSPKYLFRKEGQNVTLSCEQNLNHDAMYWYRQDPGQGLRLIYYSQIVNDFQKGDIAEGYSVSREKKESFPLTVTSAQKNPTAFYLCASSIGPTGGPEAFFGQGTRLTVV.

Worth noting for this clone: The same CDR3 can be traced to other DNA sequences in this sample. The V and J genes are TRBV20-1 and TRBJ1-1; unclear D gene. The CDR3 runs to 11 residues. Germline CDR1 reads DFQATT; CDR2 reads SNEGSKA (reference sequence). V was pared by 6 bases and J by 4 bases, with 9 bases between. The DNA for the CDR3 is TGCAGTGCCAGCAGTGGCACTGAAGCTTTCTTT. It encodes CSASSGTEAFF.

The gene calls are TRBV10-3 and TRBJ2-1; 11 bases match TRBD1. The CDR3 spans 20 residues. The V gene end was trimmed by 1 base and the J gene end by 1 base; junction bases not matched to a gene: 12. Germline V gene data show CDR1 as ENHRY and CDR2 as SYGVKD. The CDR3 sequence: CAISEWGIEGQGASYNEQFF. The CDR3 coding sequence is TGTGCCATCAGTGAGTGGGGCATAGAAGGACAGGGGGCTTCCTACAATGAGCAGTTCTTC.

The rearrangement joins TRBV3-1 (or the pseudogene TRBV3-2) to TRBJ2-7; 7 nucleotides line up with TRBD1. This CDR3 has 13 residues. Germline-derived CDR1 and CDR2 are LGHDT and YNNKEL (reference sequence). With 4 bases clipped from V and 4 bases from J, the junction kept 4 bases outside the gene matches. This chain's CDR3 is CASSRGQSYEQYF. The CDR3 DNA follows: TGTGCCAGCAGCCGGGGACAGAGTTACGAGCAGTACTTC.

This clone came up a few times. The chain links TRBV4-2 to TRBJ2-1, with TRBD1 as a possible D gene (6 bases). This CDR3 spans 16 amino acids. Looked up from germline, CDR1 is LGHNA and CDR2 is YNFKEQ. V shed 2 bases and J shed 3 bases, with 14 bases lying between them. This CDR3 is CASSQTVQGYYNEQFF. Written as DNA, the CDR3 is TGTGCCAGCAGCCAAACGGTACAGGGTTACTACAATGAGCAGTTCTTC.

The chain recombines TRBV28 with TRBJ2-7; unclear D gene. CDR1 and CDR2 from the germline V gene are MDHEN and SYDVKM. V was clipped by 7 bases and J by 1 base, with 8 bases between them. This CDR3 spans 12 amino acids. The CDR3 DNA sequence: TGTGCCAGCACCACATCATCCTACGAGCAGTACTTC. As protein: CASTTSSYEQYF.

The V call is TRBV28, the J call TRBJ1-2, with 10 bases lining up with TRBD1. The CDR3 sequence is 13 residues long. Germline assignment: CDR1 MDHEN and CDR2 SYDVKM. Trimming removed 7 bases from V and 8 bases from J; junction bases left unmatched: 7. The CDR3 sequence: CASNDRGRVGYTF. The CDR3 DNA reads as TGTGCCAGCAACGACAGGGGGCGCGTCGGCTACACCTTC.